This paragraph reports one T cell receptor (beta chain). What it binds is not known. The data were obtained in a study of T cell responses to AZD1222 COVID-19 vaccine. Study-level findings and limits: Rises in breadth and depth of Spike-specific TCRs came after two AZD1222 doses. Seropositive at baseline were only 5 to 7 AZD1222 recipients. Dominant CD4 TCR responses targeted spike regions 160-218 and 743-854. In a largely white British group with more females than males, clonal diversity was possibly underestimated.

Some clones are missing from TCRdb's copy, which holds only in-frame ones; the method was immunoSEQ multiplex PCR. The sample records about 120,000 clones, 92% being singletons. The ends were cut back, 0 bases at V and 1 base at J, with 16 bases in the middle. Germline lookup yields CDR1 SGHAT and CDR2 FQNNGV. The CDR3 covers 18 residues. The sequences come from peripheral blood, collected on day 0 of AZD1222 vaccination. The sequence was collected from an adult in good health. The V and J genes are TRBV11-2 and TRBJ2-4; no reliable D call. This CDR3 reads CASSLESLFSPAKNIQYF. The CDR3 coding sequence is TGTGCCAGCAGCTTAGAATCCCTCTTCTCTCCGGCCAAAAACATTCAGTACTTC.